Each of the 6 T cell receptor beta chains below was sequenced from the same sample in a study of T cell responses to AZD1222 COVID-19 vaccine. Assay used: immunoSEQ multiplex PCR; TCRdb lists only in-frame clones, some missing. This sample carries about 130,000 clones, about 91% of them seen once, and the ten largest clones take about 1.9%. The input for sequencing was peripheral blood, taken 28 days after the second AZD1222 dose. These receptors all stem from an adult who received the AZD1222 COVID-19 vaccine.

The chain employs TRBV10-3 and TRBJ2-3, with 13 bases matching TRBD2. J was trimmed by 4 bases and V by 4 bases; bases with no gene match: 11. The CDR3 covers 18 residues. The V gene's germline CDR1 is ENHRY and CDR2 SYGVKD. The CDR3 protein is CAISGSGTSGTVADTQYF. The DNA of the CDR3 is TGTGCCATCAGTGGATCCGGGACTAGCGGGACCGTGGCAGATACGCAGTATTTT.

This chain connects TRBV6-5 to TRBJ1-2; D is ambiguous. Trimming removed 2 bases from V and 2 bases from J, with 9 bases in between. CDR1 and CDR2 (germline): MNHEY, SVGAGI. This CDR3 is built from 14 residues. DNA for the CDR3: TGTGCCAGCAGTTACGGGGTGAGGAACTATGGCTACACCTTC. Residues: CASSYGVRNYGYTF.

The chain's CDR3 is CASSSPLAGDTDTQYF. Here the CDR3 DNA reads TGTGCCAGCAGCTCGCCACTAGCGGGGGACACAGATACGCAGTATTTT. This chain links TRBV11-2 with TRBJ2-3; 11 bases align to TRBD2. With V trimmed by 4 bases and J by 2 bases, 5 bases remained unmatched. In germline, CDR1 is SGHAT, CDR2 FQNNGV. The CDR3 loop spans 16 amino acids. The full variable domain, rest sourced from reference TRBV11-2 and TRBJ2-3, is EAGVAQSPRYKIIEKRQSVAFWCNPISGHATLYWYQQILGQGPKLLIQFQNNGVVDDSQLPKDRFSAERLKGVDSTLKIQPAKLEDSAVYLCASSSPLAGDTDTQYFGPGTRLTVL.

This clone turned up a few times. The CDR3 sequence: CASSAWSGQNSPLHF. The CDR3 region has the DNA TGTGCCAGCAGCGCCTGGTCAGGGCAAAATTCACCCCTCCACTTT. The chain recombines TRBV9 with TRBJ1-6; D possibly corresponds to TRBD1 (5 bases). Germline V gene data show CDR1 as SGDLS and CDR2 as YYNGEE. Deletions cut 3 bases from V and 7 bases from J, with 14 bases between. This CDR3 has 15 amino acids. The variable domain in full, completed from reference TRBV9 and TRBJ1-6, reads DSGVTQTPKHLITATGQRVTLRCSPRSGDLSVYWYQQSLDQGLQFLIQYYNGEERAKGNILERFSAQQFPDLHSELNLSSLELGDSALYFCASSAWSGQNSPLHFGNGTRLTVT.

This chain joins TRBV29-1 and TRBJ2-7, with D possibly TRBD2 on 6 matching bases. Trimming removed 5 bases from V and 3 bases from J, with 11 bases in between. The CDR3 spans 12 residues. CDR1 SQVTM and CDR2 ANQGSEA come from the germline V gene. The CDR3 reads CSVRDFDYEQYF. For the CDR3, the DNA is TGCAGCGTTCGGGACTTCGACTACGAGCAGTACTTC.

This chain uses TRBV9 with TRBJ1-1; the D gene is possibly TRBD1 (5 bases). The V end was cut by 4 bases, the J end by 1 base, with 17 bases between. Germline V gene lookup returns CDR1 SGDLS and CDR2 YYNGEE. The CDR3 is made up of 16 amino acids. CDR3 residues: CASSSLDRVTNTEAFF. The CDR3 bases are TGTGCCAGCAGCTCCCTCGACAGAGTGACGAACACTGAAGCTTTCTTT.